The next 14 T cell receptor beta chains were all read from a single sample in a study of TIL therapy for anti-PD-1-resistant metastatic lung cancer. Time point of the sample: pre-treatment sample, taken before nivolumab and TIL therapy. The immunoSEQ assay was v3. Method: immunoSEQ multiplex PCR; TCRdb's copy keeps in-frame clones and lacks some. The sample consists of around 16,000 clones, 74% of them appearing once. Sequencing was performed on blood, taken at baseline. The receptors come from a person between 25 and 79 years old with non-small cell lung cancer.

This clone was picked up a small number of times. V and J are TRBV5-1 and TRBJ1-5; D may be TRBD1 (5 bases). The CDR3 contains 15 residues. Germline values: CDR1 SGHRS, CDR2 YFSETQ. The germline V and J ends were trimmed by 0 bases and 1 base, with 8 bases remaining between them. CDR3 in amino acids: CASSLEWGSNQPQHF. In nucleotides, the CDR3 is TGCGCCAGCAGCTTGGAATGGGGGAGCAATCAGCCCCAGCATTTT.

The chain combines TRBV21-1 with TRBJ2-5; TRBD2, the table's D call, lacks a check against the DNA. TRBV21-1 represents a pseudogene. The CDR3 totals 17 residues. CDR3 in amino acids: CASSKDVAGKVVETQYF. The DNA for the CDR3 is TGTGCCAGCAGTAAAGATGTAGCGGGGAAGGTTGTAGAGACCCAGTACTTC.

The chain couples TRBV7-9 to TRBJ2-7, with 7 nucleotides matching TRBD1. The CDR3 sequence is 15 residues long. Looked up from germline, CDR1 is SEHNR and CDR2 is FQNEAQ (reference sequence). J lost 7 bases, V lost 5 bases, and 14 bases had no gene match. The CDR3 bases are TGTGCCAGCAGCCACCGACAGGGTCCTCCTCGGGAGCAGTACTTC. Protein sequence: CASSHRQGPPREQYF.

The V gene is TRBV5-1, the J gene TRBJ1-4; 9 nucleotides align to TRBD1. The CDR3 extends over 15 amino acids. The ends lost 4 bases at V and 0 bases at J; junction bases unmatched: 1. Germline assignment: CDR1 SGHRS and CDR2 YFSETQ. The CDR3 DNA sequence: TGCGCCAGCAGCCGGACAGGGGCAACTAATGAAAAACTGTTTTTT. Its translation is CASSRTGATNEKLFF.

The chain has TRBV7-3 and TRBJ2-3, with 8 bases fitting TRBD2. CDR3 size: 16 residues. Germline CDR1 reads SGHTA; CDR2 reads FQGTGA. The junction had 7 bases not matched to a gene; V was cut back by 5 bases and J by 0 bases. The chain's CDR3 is CASSARGGTSTDTQYF. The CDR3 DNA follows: TGTGCCAGCAGCGCCCGCGGGGGGACAAGCACAGATACGCAGTATTTT.

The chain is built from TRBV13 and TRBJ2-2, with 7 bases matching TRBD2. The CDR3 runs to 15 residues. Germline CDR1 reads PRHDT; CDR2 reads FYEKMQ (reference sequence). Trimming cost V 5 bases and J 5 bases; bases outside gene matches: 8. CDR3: CASSTRWGGTGELFF. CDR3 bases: TGTGCCAGCAGCACCCGCTGGGGGGGGACCGGGGAGCTGTTTTTT.

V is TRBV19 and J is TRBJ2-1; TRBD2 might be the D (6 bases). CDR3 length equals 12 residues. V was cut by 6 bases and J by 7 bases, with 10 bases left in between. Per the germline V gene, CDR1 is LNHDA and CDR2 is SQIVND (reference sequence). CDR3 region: CASRRRANEQFF. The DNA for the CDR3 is TGTGCCAGTAGAAGGAGGGCAAATGAGCAGTTCTTC.

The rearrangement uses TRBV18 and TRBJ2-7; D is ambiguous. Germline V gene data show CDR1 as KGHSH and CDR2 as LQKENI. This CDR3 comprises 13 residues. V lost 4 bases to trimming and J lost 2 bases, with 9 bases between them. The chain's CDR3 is CASSQGSTYEQYF. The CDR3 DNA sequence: TGTGCCAGCTCACAGGGATCCACCTACGAGCAGTACTTC.

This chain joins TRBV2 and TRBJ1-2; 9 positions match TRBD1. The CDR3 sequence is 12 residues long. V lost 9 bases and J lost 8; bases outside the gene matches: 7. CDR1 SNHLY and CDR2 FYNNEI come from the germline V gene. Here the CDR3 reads CASNTGGAGYTF. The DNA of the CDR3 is TGTGCCAGTAATACAGGGGGCGCGGGCTACACCTTC.

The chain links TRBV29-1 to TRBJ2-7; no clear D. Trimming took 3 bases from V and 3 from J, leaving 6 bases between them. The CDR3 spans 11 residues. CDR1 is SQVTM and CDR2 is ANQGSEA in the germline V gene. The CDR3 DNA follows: TGCAGCGTTGAGGTGTTCTACGAGCAGTACTTC. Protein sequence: CSVEVFYEQYF.

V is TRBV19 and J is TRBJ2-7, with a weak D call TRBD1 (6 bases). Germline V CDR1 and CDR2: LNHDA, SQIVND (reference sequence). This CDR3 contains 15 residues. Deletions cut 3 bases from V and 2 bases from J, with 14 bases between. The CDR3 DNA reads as TGTGCCAGTAGTATGAACAGGGATGGGCCCTACGAGCAGTACTTC. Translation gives CASSMNRDGPYEQYF.

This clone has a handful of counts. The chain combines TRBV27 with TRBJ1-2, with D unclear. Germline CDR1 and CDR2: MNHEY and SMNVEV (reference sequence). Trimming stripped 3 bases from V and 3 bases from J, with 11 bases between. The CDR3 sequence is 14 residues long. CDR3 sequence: CASSFRAPDYGYTF. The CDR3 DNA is TGTGCCAGCAGTTTTCGGGCCCCAGACTATGGCTACACCTTC.

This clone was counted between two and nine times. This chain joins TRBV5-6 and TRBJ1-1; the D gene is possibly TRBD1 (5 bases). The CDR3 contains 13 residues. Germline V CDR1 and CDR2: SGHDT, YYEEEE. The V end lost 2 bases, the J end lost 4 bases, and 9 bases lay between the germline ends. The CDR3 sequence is CASSFGDATEAFF. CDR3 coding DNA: TGTGCCAGCAGCTTTGGGGACGCCACTGAAGCTTTCTTT.

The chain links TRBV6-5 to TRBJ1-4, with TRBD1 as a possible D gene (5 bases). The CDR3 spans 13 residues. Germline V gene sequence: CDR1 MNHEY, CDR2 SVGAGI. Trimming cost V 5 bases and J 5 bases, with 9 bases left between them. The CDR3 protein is CASSQGINEKLFF. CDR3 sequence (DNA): TGTGCCAGCAGTCAGGGAATCAATGAAAAACTGTTTTTT.